This entry features one TCR beta chain sequence. Germline CDR1 reads SGHTA; CDR2 reads FQGNSA. This CDR3 contains 15 residues. The V gene lost 0 bases and the J gene lost 5 bases, with 13 bases spanning the gap. The data originate from a study of control samples from healthy donors and cancer patients. Assay used: immunoSEQ multiplex PCR; TCRdb lists only in-frame clones, some missing. Of some 120,000 clones listed, more than 85% are singletons. The TCR was taken from a man aged 18 to 30 in good health. The chain combines TRBV7-2 with TRBJ1-1, with D tentatively TRBD1 (5 bases). The sample consisted of blood. This CDR3 reads CASSLAGAVGTEAFF. The CDR3 nucleotides are TGTGCCAGCAGCTTAGCAGGGGCTGTAGGAACTGAAGCTTTCTTT.